The rows below give T cell receptor beta chains drawn from one sample of a study of identical twins. TCRdb reanalysed the 5' RACE reads using MiXCR and keeps one entry per CDR3 protein. The sample holds roughly 250,000 distinct CDR3 sequences, more than 12% seen once. Sequenced sample: memory (CD45RO+) T cells sorted from blood. The source of these receptors is a woman in her late teens or twenties in good health. The CDR3 runs from the conserved cysteine through the conserved F or W.

>14|TRBV30|TRBJ2-5
CAWSALRGQETQYF
>13|TRBV29-1|TRBJ1-2
CSVDFPTGPGYTF
>17|TRBV3-1|TRBJ2-2
CASSQDSAGRRTGELFF
>16|TRBV5-1|TRBJ1-1
CASSLGIGKMNTEAFF
>16|TRBV15|TRBJ2-1
CATSRRTGVSYNEQFF
>16|TRBV10-1|TRBJ2-1
CASSESRLAGKDEQFF
>13|TRBV5-1|TRBJ2-5
CASSFGQGETQYF
>14|TRBV6-1|TRBJ2-3
CASTSSGTTYTQYF
>14|TRBV10-1|TRBJ2-4
CASSAAGGSGIQYF
>14|TRBV25-1|TRBJ1-5
CASSELGRNQPQHF
>11|TRBV12-3/TRBV12-4|TRBJ2-5
CASSYKETQYF
>11|TRBV20-1|TRBJ1-1
CSASGGRLGFF
>15|TRBV27|TRBJ1-5
CASSPQIHSNQPQHF
>17|TRBV14|TRBJ2-1
CASSQGSPGLDLDEQFF
>19|TRBV2|TRBJ2-1
CATTKGRLRAGSSYNEQFF
>15|TRBV5-1|TRBJ1-6
CASSLEALSNSPLHF
>14|TRBV7-9|TRBJ2-7
CASSPTRGIYEQYF
>16|TRBV7-8|TRBJ2-5
CASSLVGLRGLETQYF
>16|TRBV9|TRBJ2-3
CASSVVSSLYTDTQYF
>15|TRBV20-1|TRBJ2-1
CSARRPGGIYNEQFF